One sample yielded the 22 T cell receptor beta chains listed below, sequenced in a study of blood T cell repertoires in COVID-19. Sequenced by immunoSEQ multiplex PCR; TCRdb stores in-frame clones only, minus some. The sample yields under 400,000 clones, about 90% seen once. Sequencing was carried out using PBMCs or T cells enriched from blood (not recorded which). The receptor source for this set is a young woman who had been exposed to COVID-19.

This sequence joins TRBV6-6 and TRBJ2-7; 15 nucleotides agree with TRBD2. The CDR3 loop spans 16 amino acids. Germline V gives CDR1 MNHNY, CDR2 SVGAGI (reference sequence). The trim removed 2 bases at V and 6 bases at J, leaving 5 bases unmatched. CDR3 nucleotides: TGTGCCAGCAGTTACCCCCCGGGACTAGCGGGAGGCGAGCAGTACTTC. Its protein product is CASSYPPGLAGGEQYF.

The V call is TRBV2, the J call TRBJ2-1, with a weak D call TRBD2 (6 bases). The CDR3 loop spans 13 amino acids. V was cut by 5 bases and J by 8 bases, with 13 bases left in between. CDR1 and CDR2 (germline): SNHLY, FYNNEI. The CDR3 nucleotides are TGTGCCAGCAGTCGGGAGTTAGGCGATGAGCAGTTCTTC. This translates into CASSRELGDEQFF.

The chain links TRBV27 to TRBJ2-1; 10 bases align to TRBD2. J gave up 6 bases and V 6 bases, and 5 bases lay outside the gene matches. The CDR3 spans 14 residues. Per the germline V gene, CDR1 is MNHEY and CDR2 is SMNVEV (reference sequence). As DNA, the CDR3 is TGTGCCAGCAGGCTAGCGGGAGTATTCAATGAGCAGTTCTTC. Translation: CASRLAGVFNEQFF.

Concerning this clone: Other DNA sequences in the same sample also yield this CDR3. This chain uses TRBV27 with TRBJ1-1, with 8 bases lining up with TRBD1. V was pared by 6 bases and J by 4 bases, with 4 bases of the junction left unmatched. CDR1 MNHEY and CDR2 SMNVEV come from the germline V gene (reference sequence). The CDR3 totals 13 residues. CDR3 loop: CASRLTGGTEAFF. The CDR3 nucleotides are TGTGCCAGCAGGCTAACAGGGGGCACTGAAGCTTTCTTT.

The J gene is TRBJ2-1, the V gene TRBV30, with 12 positions matching TRBD1. The junction had 12 bases not matched to a gene; V was cut back by 3 bases and J by 15 bases. Germline CDR1 is GTSNPN and CDR2 is SVGIG (reference sequence). The CDR3 loop spans 14 amino acids. CDR3 sequence reads: CAWSAHTGTGGTFF. CDR3 nucleotide sequence: TGTGCCTGGAGCGCTCATACCGGGACAGGGGGCACGTTCTTC. Looking up the rest from reference TRBV30 and TRBJ2-1 gives the full variable domain: SQTIHQWPATLVQPVGSPLSLECTVEGTSNPNLYWYRQAAGRGLQLLFYSVGIGQISSEVPQNLSASRPQDRQFILSSKKLLLSDSGFYLCAWSAHTGTGGTFFGPGTRLTVL.

The genes are TRBV28 and TRBJ2-7; D is ambiguous. There are 13 residues in the CDR3. With 3 bases removed from V and 3 bases from J, the gap between germline ends came to 9 bases. Per the germline V gene, CDR1 is MDHEN and CDR2 is SYDVKM. The CDR3 nucleotides read TGTGCCAGCAGTTTGGGCCAGTTCTACGAGCAGTACTTC. Translating it yields CASSLGQFYEQYF. The full variable domain, completed using reference TRBV28 and TRBJ2-7, is DVKVTQSSRYLVKRTGEKVFLECVQDMDHENMFWYRQDPGLGLRLIYFSYDVKMKEKGDIPEGYSVSREKKERFSLILESASTNQTSMYLCASSLGQFYEQYFGPGTRLTVT.

The CDR3 here is CASTGPGQGNYGYTF. CDR3 nucleotides: TGTGCCAGCACCGGACCGGGACAGGGTAACTATGGCTACACCTTC. The rearrangement links TRBV11-3 to TRBJ1-2, with TRBD1 matching 9 bases. V was pared by 7 bases and J by 1 base, with 7 bases of the junction left unmatched. Per germline, CDR1 SGHNT and CDR2 YENEEA. This CDR3 comprises 15 residues.

V is TRBV28 and J is TRBJ2-2; 8 nucleotides line up with TRBD2. V shed 6 bases, J shed 6 bases, and the junction held 9 bases outside the gene matches. The CDR3 is 15 amino acids. CDR1 is MDHEN and CDR2 is SYDVKM in the germline V gene. CDR3 residues: CASSPAGGAAGELFF. The DNA for the CDR3 is TGTGCCAGCAGCCCGGCGGGGGGCGCGGCCGGGGAGCTGTTTTTT.

V and J are TRBV28 and TRBJ1-5; D might be TRBD1 (5 bases). Trimming stripped 6 bases from V and 4 bases from J, with 16 bases between. From germline, CDR1 is MDHEN and CDR2 SYDVKM. The CDR3 contains 15 residues. The CDR3 DNA reads TGTGCCAGCAGCCAGAGGGGCGGGGATAATCAGCCCCAGCATTTT. It specifies CASSQRGGDNQPQHF.

The gene calls are TRBV7-9 and TRBJ1-2; tentatively, D is TRBD1 (6 bases). V was clipped by 5 bases and J by 3 bases, with 10 bases between them. CDR1 and CDR2 (germline): SEHNR, FQNEAQ (reference sequence). The CDR3 runs to 13 residues. As DNA, the CDR3 is TGTGCCAGCAGCCACAGGGACCACTATGGCTACACCTTC. Amino acids: CASSHRDHYGYTF.

The V call is TRBV19, the J call TRBJ1-1; no clear D gene. With 4 bases removed from V and 5 bases from J, the gap between germline ends came to 17 bases. Germline-derived CDR1 and CDR2 are LNHDA and SQIVND (reference sequence). This CDR3 is 15 amino acids long. The CDR3 sequence is CASSTSLLGWTEAFF. Here the CDR3 DNA reads TGTGCCAGTAGTACCTCGCTACTAGGTTGGACTGAAGCTTTCTTT.

The genes are TRBV7-9 and TRBJ2-7; D call uncertain. CDR1 and CDR2 (germline): SEHNR, FQNEAQ (reference sequence). V was shortened by 5 bases and J by 5 bases, with 16 bases between the two germline ends. CDR3 length: 14 residues. The CDR3: CASSVGPDQDEQYF. The CDR3 coding sequence is TGTGCCAGCAGCGTTGGGCCAGACCAGGACGAGCAGTACTTC.

In this sample, this clone turned up a few times. The gene calls are TRBV18 and TRBJ2-1; D is unresolved. Trimming shortened V by 2 bases and J by 0 bases, and 11 bases separated the two germline ends. Germline V gives CDR1 KGHSH, CDR2 LQKENI. CDR3 size: 16 residues. The CDR3 loop is CASSPGGLISYNEQFF. The CDR3 DNA sequence: TGTGCCAGCTCACCAGGCGGCCTTATCTCCTACAATGAGCAGTTCTTC.

This chain joins TRBV28 and TRBJ1-3; no definite D call. Between the trimmed V and J ends, which lost 6 bases and 5 bases, there was a span of 17 bases. This CDR3 has 15 amino acids. Germline V CDR1 and CDR2: MDHEN, SYDVKM. The CDR3 nucleotides are TGTGCCAGCAGCATCGGACGGACTATGCGAAACACCATATATTTT. It specifies CASSIGRTMRNTIYF.

The V call is TRBV28, the J call TRBJ1-2; a possible D gene is TRBD1 (6 bases). The CDR3 runs to 13 residues. V shed 8 bases and J shed 7 bases, with 17 bases lying between them. Germline values: CDR1 MDHEN, CDR2 SYDVKM. CDR3 in DNA: TGTGCCAGCGGGGAAGCAGGACAGCTTGGCTACACCTTC. Its translation: CASGEAGQLGYTF.

This rearrangement joins TRBV24-1 to TRBJ1-1; 9 bases agree with TRBD1. Trimming cost V 2 bases and J 5 bases; bases outside gene matches: 5. The CDR3 covers 15 residues. The germline gives CDR1 KGHDR, CDR2 SFDVKD. CDR3 DNA: TGTGCCACCAGTGATTCCGGGACAGGGCGTACTGAAGCTTTCTTT. Translation: CATSDSGTGRTEAFF.

As concerns this clone: Other nucleotide sequences in the sample specify the same CDR3. The chain is built from TRBV5-1 and TRBJ1-5; no firm D call. Deletions cut 4 bases from V and 0 bases from J, with 11 bases between. Germline V gives CDR1 SGHRS, CDR2 YFSETQ. CDR3 length equals 15 residues. CDR3 sequence reads: CASSPGLYSNQPQHF. In nucleotides, the CDR3 is TGCGCCAGCAGCCCAGGACTGTATAGCAATCAGCCCCAGCATTTT.

The genes are TRBV11-2 and TRBJ2-2; D is possibly TRBD2 (5 bases). V lost 4 bases and J 1 base, leaving 16 bases between the germline ends. The CDR3 spans 17 residues. Looked up from germline, CDR1 is SGHAT and CDR2 is FQNNGV. This CDR3 is CASSSPTPAGNTGELFF. The CDR3 coding sequence is TGTGCCAGCAGCTCGCCAACCCCTGCGGGGAACACCGGGGAGCTGTTTTTT.

This clone was seen just once. This chain connects TRBV11-2 to TRBJ1-1, with 8 positions matching TRBD1. Looked up from germline, CDR1 is SGHAT and CDR2 is FQNNGV. The length of the CDR3 is 14 residues. The trim removed 1 base at V and 2 bases at J, leaving 0 bases unmatched. CDR3 sequence (DNA): TGTGCCAGCAGCTTAGCAGGGGGCAACACTGAAGCTTTCTTT. As protein: CASSLAGGNTEAFF.

V gene TRBV7-9 combines with J gene TRBJ2-7; D is uncertain. The CDR3 spans 16 residues. V dropped 1 base and J dropped 5 bases, with 18 bases sitting between them. The V gene's germline CDR1 is SEHNR and CDR2 FQNEAQ (reference sequence). This CDR3 reads CASSLGLVNPGDEQYF. The CDR3 DNA reads as TGTGCCAGCAGCTTAGGTCTGGTTAACCCAGGCGACGAGCAGTACTTC. The whole variable domain, remainder taken from reference TRBV7-9 and TRBJ2-7, is DTGVSQNPRHKITKRGQNVTFRCDPISEHNRLYWYRQTLGQGPEFLTYFQNEAQLEKSRLLSDRFSAERPKGSFSTLEIQRTEQGDSAMYLCASSLGLVNPGDEQYFGPGTRLTVT.

The V gene is TRBV28, the J gene TRBJ1-3; D not certain. The CDR3 totals 14 residues. CDR1 and CDR2 from the germline V gene are MDHEN and SYDVKM. Trimming took 3 bases from V and 4 from J, leaving 10 bases between them. The CDR3 DNA reads as TGTGCCAGCAGTTTCCCGGGATCGGGAAACACCATATATTTT. This encodes CASSFPGSGNTIYF.

The chain joins TRBV29-1 to TRBJ1-6, with D perhaps TRBD1 (5 bases). V lost 6 bases to trimming and J lost 6 bases, with 12 bases between them. There are 13 residues in the CDR3. Germline values: CDR1 SQVTM, CDR2 ANQGSEA. The CDR3 bases are TGCAGCGTGGCGGGGCGGCCTAATTCACCCCTCCACTTT. Translating gives CSVAGRPNSPLHF.